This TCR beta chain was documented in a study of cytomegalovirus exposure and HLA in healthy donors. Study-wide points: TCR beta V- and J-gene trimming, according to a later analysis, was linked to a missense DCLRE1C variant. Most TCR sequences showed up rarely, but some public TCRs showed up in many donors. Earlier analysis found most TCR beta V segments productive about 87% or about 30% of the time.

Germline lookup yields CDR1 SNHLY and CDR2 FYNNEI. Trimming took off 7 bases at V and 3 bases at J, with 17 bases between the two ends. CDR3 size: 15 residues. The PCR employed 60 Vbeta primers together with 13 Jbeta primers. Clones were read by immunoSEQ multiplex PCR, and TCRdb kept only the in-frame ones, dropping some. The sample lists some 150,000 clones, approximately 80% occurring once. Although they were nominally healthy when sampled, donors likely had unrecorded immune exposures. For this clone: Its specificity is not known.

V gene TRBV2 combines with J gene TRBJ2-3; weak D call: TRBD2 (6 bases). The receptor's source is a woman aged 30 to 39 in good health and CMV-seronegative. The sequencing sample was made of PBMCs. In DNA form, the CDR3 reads TGTGCCAGCACCGGCCGGGGGACGTTGACAGATACGCAGTATTTT. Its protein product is CASTGRGTLTDTQYF. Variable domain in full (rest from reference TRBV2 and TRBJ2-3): EPEVTQTPSHQVTQMGQEVILRCVPISNHLYFYWYRQILGQKVEFLVSFYNNEISEKSEIFDDQFSVERPDGSNFTLKIRSTKLEDSAMYFCASTGRGTLTDTQYFGPGTRLTVL.